The clone carrying this TCR beta chain has just a few counts. These data belong to a study of preoperative IRX-2 immunotherapy in early breast cancer. This CDR3 region has 15 residues. V gave up 3 bases and J gave up 5 bases, with 16 bases separating them. The germline CDR1 and CDR2 sequences are SGHNT and YENEEA. Treatment noted: preoperative locoregional IRX-2 cytokine immunotherapy. Patients received preoperative, locoregional IRX-2 cytokine immunotherapy in a phase Ib study. Assay used: immunoSEQ multiplex PCR; TCRdb lists only in-frame clones, some missing. The data contain about 38,000 clones, 82% of them singletons.

The J gene is TRBJ1-2, the V gene TRBV11-3; D is unresolved. Source: lymph node tissue, taken after IRX-2 immunotherapy. This receptor was obtained from a human donor with breast cancer. CDR3 protein: CASSFSLTSRYGYTF. The CDR3 bases are TGTGCCAGCAGCTTTTCCTTGACGTCCCGTTATGGCTACACCTTC.